The 19 T cell receptor beta chains presented below share a single source sample, sequenced in a study of cytomegalovirus exposure and HLA in healthy donors. The PCR ran on 60 Vbeta and 13 Jbeta primers. Sequencing was performed with immunoSEQ multiplex PCR; in TCRdb, only in-frame clones are kept and a portion is missing. Found here are 140,000 to 150,000 clones, about 82% of them singletons; the top ten hold more than 3%. The source material was PBMCs. The receptors were sampled from a male donor in good health and CMV-seronegative.

The chain couples TRBV9 to TRBJ2-3; possibly TRBD2 for D (5 bases). Germline V gene lookup returns CDR1 SGDLS and CDR2 YYNGEE. There are 15 residues in the CDR3. V was shortened by 3 bases and J by 4 bases, with 15 bases between the two germline ends. CDR3 sequence (DNA): TGTGCCAGCAGCGGAGCGGTGGAGTTGTCAGATACGCAGTATTTT. Protein sequence: CASSGAVELSDTQYF.

The V and J genes are TRBV14 and TRBJ2-1; TRBD1 matches at 7 bases. Germline V gene lookup returns CDR1 SGHDN and CDR2 FVKESK. This CDR3 has 17 residues. With 0 bases clipped from V and 2 bases from J, the junction kept 7 bases outside the gene matches. In DNA, the CDR3 is TGTGCCAGCAGCCAAGACCACAGGGGATTAGCCTACAATGAGCAGTTCTTC. This gives the protein CASSQDHRGLAYNEQFF.

The genes are TRBV9 and TRBJ2-1; 9 bases align to TRBD1. The CDR3 contains 17 residues. V trimming: 0 bases; J trimming: 4 bases; junction bases outside the gene matches: 8. Per the germline V gene, CDR1 is SGDLS and CDR2 is YYNGEE. CDR3 DNA: TGTGCCAGCAGCGTAGATGGGGGGACAGGGCTATACAATGAGCAGTTCTTC. Its protein is CASSVDGGTGLYNEQFF.

This clone was counted between two and nine times. CDR3 sequence reads: CASSTFRDSQETQYF. CDR3 DNA sequence: TGTGCCAGCAGCACATTTCGGGACAGTCAAGAGACCCAGTACTTC. This chain links TRBV9 with TRBJ2-5, with 7 bases aligning to TRBD1. V gave up 4 bases and J gave up 2 bases; unmatched junction bases: 8. The length of the CDR3 is 15 residues. Germline CDR1 SGDLS, CDR2 YYNGEE.

The J gene is TRBJ1-2, the V gene TRBV7-9, with a tentative D call TRBD1 (6 bases). There are 14 residues in the CDR3. CDR1 and CDR2 from the germline V gene are SEHNR and FQNEAQ (reference sequence). Trimming took 1 base from V and 5 from J, leaving 11 bases between them. In DNA form, the CDR3 reads TGTGCCAGCAGCTTAGGGGGGCCAGGTTATGGCTACACCTTC. Translation: CASSLGGPGYGYTF.

This chain joins TRBV28 and TRBJ1-2; TRBD1 matches at 10 bases. V was clipped by 5 bases and J by 7 bases; unmatched bases: 7. This CDR3 is built from 14 residues. CDR1 is MDHEN, CDR2 SYDVKM, per germline. The CDR3 reads CASSSPGQGFGYTF. CDR3 coding DNA: TGTGCCAGCAGTAGTCCGGGACAGGGGTTTGGCTACACCTTC.

The genes are TRBV9 and TRBJ2-7; 8 bases are shared with TRBD1. The ends lost 3 bases at V and 4 bases at J; junction bases unmatched: 6. This CDR3 region has 14 residues. Germline-derived CDR1 and CDR2 are SGDLS and YYNGEE. The CDR3 nucleotides read TGTGCCAGCAGCGCCGGGACAGGTATATACGAGCAGTACTTC. Its protein is CASSAGTGIYEQYF.

This chain joins TRBV9 and TRBJ2-7, with 10 bases aligning to TRBD2. The CDR3 is 15 residues long. Germline trimming cut 1 base from V and 5 bases from J; bases unmatched to any gene: 6. Germline CDR1 and CDR2: SGDLS and YYNGEE. The CDR3 spells CASSVQAGGVDEQYF. In nucleotides, the CDR3 is TGTGCCAGCAGCGTACAAGCGGGAGGGGTCGACGAGCAGTACTTC.

This clone occurred once. The chain links TRBV10-3 to TRBJ2-7; the D gene is possibly TRBD2 (6 bases). CDR3 size: 16 residues. Trimming cost V 0 bases and J 4 bases, with 16 bases left between them. Germline-derived CDR1 and CDR2 are ENHRY and SYGVKD. CDR3 sequence reads: CAISESGGSAGYEQYF. DNA for the CDR3: TGTGCCATCAGTGAGTCGGGGGGAAGCGCGGGGTACGAGCAGTACTTC.

The V gene is TRBV5-1, the J gene TRBJ1-1; D gene ambiguous. Trimming cost V 4 bases and J 1 base, with 8 bases left between them. CDR1 and CDR2 (germline): SGHRS, YFSETQ. The CDR3 has 13 residues. CDR3 nucleotide sequence: TGCGCCAGCAGCCTCGGGAGGAACACTGAAGCTTTCTTT. Its protein is CASSLGRNTEAFF.

The chain couples TRBV19 to TRBJ1-6, with unresolved D. Trimming took off 10 bases at V and 9 bases at J, with 16 bases between the two ends. The V gene's germline CDR1 is LNHDA and CDR2 SQIVND (reference sequence). The CDR3 totals 13 residues. In DNA, the CDR3 is TGTGCCACCTCCGAGGGCGGCGGTTCACCCCTCCACTTT. It is translated as CATSEGGGSPLHF.

This chain uses TRBV9 with TRBJ2-3, with a weak D call TRBD1 (6 bases). Germline-derived CDR1 and CDR2 are SGDLS and YYNGEE. Trimming shortened V by 0 bases and J by 3 bases, and 11 bases separated the two germline ends. The CDR3 contains 15 residues. CDR3 in amino acids: CASSVDLRGTDTQYF. The DNA for the CDR3 is TGTGCCAGCAGCGTAGATCTCAGGGGAACAGATACGCAGTATTTT.

The V gene is TRBV29-1, the J gene TRBJ2-1; tentatively, D is TRBD1 (6 bases). V was cut by 2 bases and J by 9 bases, with 14 bases left in between. Germline V gene lookup returns CDR1 SQVTM and CDR2 ANQGSEA. The CDR3 loop spans 13 amino acids. DNA of the CDR3: TGCAGCGTTGAAAGGCAACAGGGTGCTGAGCAGTTCTTC. Translated: CSVERQQGAEQFF.

The CDR3 DNA sequence: TGTGCCAGCAGCTTAGTAGGCCCTAGCGGGGGTACCTACGAGCAGTACTTC. Its translation: CASSLVGPSGGTYEQYF. The chain recombines TRBV11-3 with TRBJ2-7; TRBD2 matches 10 bases. V shed 1 base and J 2 bases; nucleotides not matched to a gene: 8. CDR3 size: 17 residues. From germline, CDR1 is SGHNT and CDR2 YENEEA.

J is TRBJ1-1 and V is TRBV5-1, with a weak D call TRBD1 (5 bases). Per the germline V gene, CDR1 is SGHRS and CDR2 is YFSETQ. CDR3 length: 14 residues. Trimming shortened V by 5 bases and J by 6 bases, and 17 bases separated the two germline ends. The chain's CDR3 is CASSPQGTPAEAFF. CDR3 in DNA: TGCGCCAGCAGTCCGCAGGGAACGCCCGCTGAAGCTTTCTTT. Together with reference TRBV5-1 and TRBJ1-1, the CDR3 gives the full variable domain: KAGVTQTPRYLIKTRGQQVTLSCSPISGHRSVSWYQQTPGQGLQFLFEYFSETQRNKGNFPGRFSGRQFSNSRSEMNVSTLELGDSALYLCASSPQGTPAEAFFGQGTRLTVV.

In this sample, this clone turned up once. The rearrangement uses TRBV27 and TRBJ2-7; D not resolved. The length of the CDR3 is 15 residues. CDR1 is MNHEY, CDR2 SMNVEV, per germline (reference sequence). V was pared by 0 bases and J by 2 bases, with 11 bases between. CDR3 protein: CASSLSPGGPYEQYF. For the CDR3, the DNA is TGTGCCAGCAGTTTATCTCCCGGTGGGCCCTACGAGCAGTACTTC.

This chain joins TRBV5-4 and TRBJ2-3, with D maybe TRBD1 (6 bases). CDR1 and CDR2 from the germline V gene are SGHNT and YYREEE (reference sequence). CDR3 length: 13 amino acids. V dropped 0 bases and J dropped 6 bases, with 8 bases sitting between them. CDR3 sequence (DNA): TGTGCCAGCAGCTTGGACAGGGCTGATACGCAGTATTTT. It encodes CASSLDRADTQYF.

The chain has TRBV2 and TRBJ1-2; unclear D gene. The CDR3 has 14 residues. Per germline, CDR1 SNHLY and CDR2 FYNNEI. Between the trimmed V and J ends, which lost 3 bases and 0 bases, there was a span of 8 bases. CDR3 sequence: CASSDNKSNYGYTF. CDR3 in DNA: TGTGCCAGCAGTGACAACAAATCTAACTATGGCTACACCTTC. The variable domain in full, with the rest retrieved from reference TRBV2 and TRBJ1-2, is EPEVTQTPSHQVTQMGQEVILRCVPISNHLYFYWYRQILGQKVEFLVSFYNNEISEKSEIFDDQFSVERPDGSNFTLKIRSTKLEDSAMYFCASSDNKSNYGYTFGSGTRLTVV.

The chain uses TRBV29-1 and TRBJ1-4, with 7 positions matching TRBD1. CDR3 length: 13 residues. V was clipped by 3 bases and J by 8 bases; unmatched bases: 6. The germline V gene has CDR1 SQVTM and CDR2 ANQGSEA. The CDR3 region has the DNA TGCAGCGTTGAGACAGGGCGGCGGGAAAAACTGTTTTTT. The encoded protein is CSVETGRREKLFF. Complete variable domain (other parts from reference TRBV29-1 and TRBJ1-4): SAVISQKPSRDICQRGTSLTIQCQVDSQVTMMFWYRQQPGQSLTLIATANQGSEATYESGFVIDKFPISRPNLTFSTLTVSNMSPEDSSIYLCSVETGRREKLFFGSGTQLSVL.